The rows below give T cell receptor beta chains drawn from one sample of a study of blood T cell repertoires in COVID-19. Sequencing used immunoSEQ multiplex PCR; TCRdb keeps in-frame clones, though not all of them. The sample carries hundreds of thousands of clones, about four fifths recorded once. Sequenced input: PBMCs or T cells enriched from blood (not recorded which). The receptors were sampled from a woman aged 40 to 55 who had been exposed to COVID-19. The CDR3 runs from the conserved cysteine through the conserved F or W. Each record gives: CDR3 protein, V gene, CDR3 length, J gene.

CDR3 protein: CASSFSLGGLGTGELFF; V gene: TRBV11-3; CDR3 length: 17; J gene: TRBJ2-2
CDR3 protein: CASSIGQGISYEQYF; V gene: TRBV19; CDR3 length: 15; J gene: TRBJ2-7
CDR3 protein: CASSLIVLAGGSTDTQYF; V gene: TRBV11-2; CDR3 length: 18; J gene: TRBJ2-3
CDR3 protein: CASSPGQGNSPLHF; V gene: TRBV7-9; CDR3 length: 14; J gene: TRBJ1-6
CDR3 protein: CASSQDGGGIFNQPQHF; V gene: TRBV4-1; CDR3 length: 17; J gene: TRBJ1-5
CDR3 protein: CASSPGQDNQPQHF; V gene: TRBV18; CDR3 length: 14; J gene: TRBJ1-5
CDR3 protein: CASRVLSTDTQYF; V gene: TRBV27; CDR3 length: 13; J gene: TRBJ2-3
CDR3 protein: CASSPSSLRETQYF; V gene: TRBV9; CDR3 length: 14; J gene: TRBJ2-5
CDR3 protein: CARAPGLAYEQYF; V gene: TRBV27; CDR3 length: 13; J gene: TRBJ2-7
CDR3 protein: CASSDRRGGLETQYF; V gene: TRBV11-3; CDR3 length: 15; J gene: TRBJ2-5
CDR3 protein: CASSWALAGGSTDTQYF; V gene: TRBV2; CDR3 length: 17; J gene: TRBJ2-3
CDR3 protein: CASEPWTGMNTEAFF; V gene: TRBV5-1; CDR3 length: 15; J gene: TRBJ1-1
CDR3 protein: CASHRETGELFF; V gene: TRBV2; CDR3 length: 12; J gene: TRBJ2-2
CDR3 protein: CASSDGGPTATQYF; V gene: TRBV9; CDR3 length: 14; J gene: TRBJ2-3
CDR3 protein: CASSSGTGDHQPQHF; V gene: TRBV5-5; CDR3 length: 15; J gene: TRBJ1-5
CDR3 protein: CASSRTGNTGELFF; V gene: TRBV4-2; CDR3 length: 14; J gene: TRBJ2-2
CDR3 protein: CSVGSGEQFF; V gene: TRBV29-1; CDR3 length: 10; J gene: TRBJ2-1
CDR3 protein: CASSLVAGPNTGELFF; V gene: TRBV7-2; CDR3 length: 16; J gene: TRBJ2-2
CDR3 protein: CASSYSDSYEQYF; V gene: TRBV6-5; CDR3 length: 13; J gene: TRBJ2-7
CDR3 protein: CASSLGPLNGQYF; V gene: TRBV28; CDR3 length: 13; J gene: TRBJ2-7
CDR3 protein: CASSLTGGSGNTIYF; V gene: TRBV7-3; CDR3 length: 15; J gene: TRBJ1-3
CDR3 protein: CSALGTVEAFF; V gene: TRBV20-1; CDR3 length: 11; J gene: TRBJ1-1
CDR3 protein: CASSLPSGGPSSYNEQFF; V gene: TRBV5-4; CDR3 length: 18; J gene: TRBJ2-1
CDR3 protein: CASSSGQPYGYTF; V gene: TRBV5-1; CDR3 length: 13; J gene: TRBJ1-2
CDR3 protein: CASSEARTLSGNTIYF; V gene: TRBV2; CDR3 length: 16; J gene: TRBJ1-3
CDR3 protein: CASNQQGADYGYTF; V gene: TRBV3-1/TRBV3-2; CDR3 length: 14; J gene: TRBJ1-2
CDR3 protein: CASSQEGQGLNEQFF; V gene: TRBV4-1; CDR3 length: 15; J gene: TRBJ2-1
CDR3 protein: CASSPWTVPRLFF; V gene: TRBV19; CDR3 length: 13; J gene: TRBJ1-4
CDR3 protein: CASSFSATNEKLFF; V gene: TRBV19; CDR3 length: 14; J gene: TRBJ1-4
CDR3 protein: CASSFLAPTGTGVGYTF; V gene: TRBV27; CDR3 length: 17; J gene: TRBJ1-2
CDR3 protein: CASSSGRGSGNTEAFF; V gene: TRBV11-3; CDR3 length: 16; J gene: TRBJ1-1
CDR3 protein: CASSSRTGVPQPQHF; V gene: TRBV28; CDR3 length: 15; J gene: TRBJ1-5
CDR3 protein: CASSERGLDSPLHF; V gene: TRBV6-1; CDR3 length: 14; J gene: TRBJ1-6
CDR3 protein: CASSLLSGNTQYF; V gene: TRBV28; CDR3 length: 13; J gene: TRBJ2-3